Sequencing of this TCR beta chain was carried out in a study of blood T cell repertoires in COVID-19. Study-level background: Acute and convalescent COVID-19 specimens originated in the United States, Italy and Spain. T cells, B-cell-depleted T cells, or PBMCs provided the cDNA or gDNA that served as material.

The CDR3 extends over 15 amino acids. Germline V gene lookup returns CDR1 SGHNT and CDR2 YYREEE (reference sequence). The V segment lost 0 bases and the J segment 5 bases; nucleotides outside the gene matches: 4. Authors' processing steps: Amplification of reference gene primers was used by the study to estimate nucleated cell counts. TCRdb's copy holds only in-frame clones and misses some; the assay was immunoSEQ multiplex PCR. The V and J calls and clone size were taken over from that table, and D and trimming were inferred from the DNA. Of 95,000 to 150,000 clones in the sample, around 89% are singletons; the top ten hold 6.5% to 9%.

This sequence joins TRBV5-4 and TRBJ2-3; TRBD1 agrees at 9 bases. This TCR was recovered from a man over 45 with acute or convalescent COVID-19. The sample taken for sequencing was peripheral blood. Here the CDR3 DNA reads TGTGCCAGCAGCTTGGGGGGACAGGGAAAAGATACGCAGTATTTT. Its protein is CASSLGGQGKDTQYF.